This T cell receptor (beta chain) stems from a study of T cells in Graves' hyperthyroidism and ophthalmopathy. V lost 8 bases to trimming and J lost 2 bases; unmatched junction nucleotides: 5. CDR1 MNHNS and CDR2 SASEGT come from the germline V gene. There are 13 residues in the CDR3. No progression to ophthalmopathy during 18 months of follow-up defined stable disease. Using RNA transcripts as the source, TCR beta CDR3 regions were amplified. An initial round of RT-PCR targeting the TCR CDR3 relied on the HTBI primer set. TCRdb re-analysed the multiplex PCR reads in MiXCR, keeping a single row per CDR3 protein. The sample lists approximately 520,000 distinct CDR3 sequences; less than 25% were seen once.

What was sequenced was blood. The clonotype comes from a man aged 18 to 30 with Graves' hyperthyroidism. The rearrangement uses TRBV6-1 and TRBJ2-5, with 7 bases fitting TRBD1. The CDR3 nucleotides are TGTGCCAGCGCCGGGACAGAGCAAGAGACCCAGTACTTC. It codes for CASAGTEQETQYF.